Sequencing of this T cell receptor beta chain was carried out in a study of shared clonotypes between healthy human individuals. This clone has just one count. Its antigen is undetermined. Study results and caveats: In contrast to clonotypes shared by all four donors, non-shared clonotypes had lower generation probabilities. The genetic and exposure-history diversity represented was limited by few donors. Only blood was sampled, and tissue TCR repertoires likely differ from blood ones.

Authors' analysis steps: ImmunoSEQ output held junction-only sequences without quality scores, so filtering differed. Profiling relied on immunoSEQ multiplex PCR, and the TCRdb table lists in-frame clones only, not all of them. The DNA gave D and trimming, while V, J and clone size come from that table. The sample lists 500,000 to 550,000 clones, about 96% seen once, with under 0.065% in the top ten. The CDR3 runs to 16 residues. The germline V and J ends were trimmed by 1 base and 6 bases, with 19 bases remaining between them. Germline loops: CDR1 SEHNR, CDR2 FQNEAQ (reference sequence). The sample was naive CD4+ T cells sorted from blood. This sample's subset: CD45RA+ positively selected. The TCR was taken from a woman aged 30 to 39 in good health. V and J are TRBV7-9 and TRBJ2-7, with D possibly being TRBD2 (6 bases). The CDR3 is CASSLVLTVWEVEQYF. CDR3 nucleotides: TGTGCCAGCAGCTTAGTTTTAACGGTATGGGAGGTCGAGCAGTACTTC.